The 32 T cell receptor beta chains presented below share a single source sample, sequenced in a study of molecular identifiers for immune sequencing clone quantification. TCRdb fed the PCR reads into MiXCR, producing one record per CDR3 protein. The sample lists fewer than 350,000 distinct CDR3 sequences, roughly 24% seen once, with about 0.73% in the top ten. The specimen was naive CD8+ T cells from blood, with Jurkat cell RNA spiked in. Indicated subset: FACS-sorted CD8+CD4-CCR7+CD45RA+ naive T cells. The receptors derive from a human donor in good health. Some libraries in this study had Jurkat cell RNA spiked in.

The chain recombines TRBV4-3 with TRBJ2-1, with TRBD2 matching over 13 bases. Unmatched junction bases numbered 9, after V lost 5 bases and J lost 5 bases. There are 17 residues in the CDR3. The germline CDR1 and CDR2 sequences are LGHNA and YSLEER. The CDR3 nucleotides are TGCGCCAGCAGCGAGACTAGCGGGAGGTACGAACACAATGAGCAGTTCTTC. It codes for CASSETSGRYEHNEQFF.

This sequence joins TRBV9 and TRBJ2-2, with a possible D match to TRBD2 (7 bases). Trimming cost V 7 bases and J 4 bases, with 17 bases left between them. From germline, CDR1 is SGDLS and CDR2 YYNGEE. The CDR3 is made up of 15 amino acids. The chain's CDR3 is CASGGGLESTGELFF. CDR3 DNA: TGTGCCAGCGGGGGGGGGCTAGAGAGCACCGGGGAGCTGTTTTTT.

This clonotype showed up many times. The V call is TRBV7-9, the J call TRBJ1-5, with D perhaps matching TRBD1 (6 bases). The germline CDR1 and CDR2 sequences are SEHNR and FQNEAQ (reference sequence). This CDR3 region has 14 residues. V was shortened by 5 bases and J by 7 bases, with 15 bases between the two germline ends. The CDR3 region is CASSEGGPGQPQHF. CDR3 DNA: TGTGCCAGCAGCGAGGGGGGTCCGGGACAGCCCCAGCATTTT.

The chain couples TRBV10-3 to TRBJ2-7; TRBD1 agrees at 11 bases. V was clipped by 4 bases and J by 6 bases; unmatched bases: 5. The CDR3 length is 14 residues. Germline V gene lookup returns CDR1 ENHRY and CDR2 SYGVKD. Written as DNA, the CDR3 is TGTGCCATCAGTGGTCCCGGGACAGGGGGCGAGCAGTACTTC. Translated, it gives CAISGPGTGGEQYF.

This clonotype was observed a single time. A junction boundary mismatches the germline segment, possibly from a read error. The chain carries TRBV12-3 or TRBV12-4 and TRBJ2-3; D might be TRBD1 (5 bases). This CDR3 is 16 amino acids long. The CDR3 spells CARSSRSQGGTVTQYF. The CDR3 bases are TGTGCCAGAAGTTCCCGGAGTCAGGGCGGCACAGTTACGCAGTATTTT.

V and J are TRBV13 and TRBJ2-5; 9 bases are a match to TRBD1. CDR1 is PRHDT, CDR2 FYEKMQ, per germline (reference sequence). The ends lost 5 bases at V and 5 bases at J; junction bases unmatched: 6. This CDR3 spans 14 amino acids. In nucleotides, the CDR3 is TGTGCCAGCAGCACGGACAGGGGCGAGGAGACCCAGTACTTC. As protein: CASSTDRGEETQYF. Supplemented by reference TRBV13 and TRBJ2-5, the full variable domain reads AAGVIQSPRHLIKEKRETATLKCYPIPRHDTVYWYQQGPGQDPQFLISFYEKMQSDKGSIPDRFSAQQFSDYHSELNMSSLELGDSALYFCASSTDRGEETQYFGPGTRLLVL.

This clonotype has only a few counts. The V gene is TRBV28, the J gene TRBJ2-5, with D possibly matching TRBD1 (6 bases). Germline V gene lookup returns CDR1 MDHEN and CDR2 SYDVKM. CDR3 size: 15 residues. The V end was cut by 6 bases, the J end by 1 base, with 15 bases between. In DNA, the CDR3 is TGTGCCAGCAGCCGATTCCAGGGGTTCCAAGAGACCCAGTACTTC. It specifies CASSRFQGFQETQYF.

Notes on this clonotype: A read error may explain this, as a much larger clone is one base away. The J gene is TRBJ2-7, the V gene TRBV12-3 or TRBV12-4; D unclear. V lost 5 bases and J lost 6, with 11 bases in between. The CDR3 is made up of 12 amino acids. CDR3 residues: CASSLDAGEQYF. The CDR3, as DNA: TGTGCCAGCAGTCTCGACGCTGGCGAGCAGTACTTC.

This clonotype was seen ten or more times. J is TRBJ2-3 and V is TRBV7-9; D perhaps matches TRBD1 (5 bases). Looked up from germline, CDR1 is SEHNR and CDR2 is FQNEAQ (reference sequence). The CDR3 totals 16 residues. V shed 5 bases and J shed 1 base, with 16 bases lying between them. The CDR3 DNA sequence: TGTGCCAGCAGCCGTGCCCAGGGCTACGGCACAGATACGCAGTATTTT. Translated: CASSRAQGYGTDTQYF.

This clonotype was observed at least ten times. This rearrangement joins TRBV6-5 to TRBJ2-7, with 7 bases that match TRBD1. V shed 5 bases and J 3 bases; nucleotides not matched to a gene: 7. The CDR3 runs 14 residues. The germline V gene has CDR1 MNHEY and CDR2 SVGAGI. The DNA for the CDR3 is TGTGCCAGCAGTCATAGGGACAGCTACTACGAGCAGTACTTC. Amino acid sequence: CASSHRDSYYEQYF.

In its sample, this clonotype was seen many times. The genes are TRBV30 and TRBJ2-7, with a weak D call TRBD1 (6 bases). V lost 0 bases, J lost 13 bases, and 13 bases lay in between. Germline V lookup: CDR1 GTSNPN, CDR2 SVGIG (reference sequence). The CDR3 extends over 11 amino acids. The CDR3 nucleotides read TGTGCCTGGAGTGTCGGGACACACTCTTACTTC. The encoded protein is CAWSVGTHSYF.

J is TRBJ2-7 and V is TRBV27; D could derive from TRBD1 or TRBD2 (5 bases each). The CDR3 runs to 17 residues. CDR1 is MNHEY, CDR2 SMNVEV, per germline (reference sequence). V was pared by 5 bases and J by 0 bases, with 20 bases between. In DNA, the CDR3 is TGTGCCAGCAGTCCGGCTGAATCCGGGACGGCCTCCTACGAGCAGTACTTC. This translates into CASSPAESGTASYEQYF.

The chain joins TRBV15 to TRBJ2-1; no definite D call. The CDR3 totals 15 residues. The V and J ends lost 0 bases and 4 bases respectively, with 10 bases between them. Germline loops: CDR1 LNHNV, CDR2 YYDKDF (reference sequence). The DNA of the CDR3 is TGTGCCACCAGCAGAGATGTGGCCCTATACAATGAGCAGTTCTTC. Translated, it gives CATSRDVALYNEQFF. The variable domain in full, completed from reference TRBV15 and TRBJ2-1, reads DAMVIQNPRYQVTQFGKPVTLSCSQTLNHNVMYWYQQKSSQAPKLLFHYYDKDFNNEADTPDNFQSRRPNTSFCFLDIRSPGLGDTAMYLCATSRDVALYNEQFFGPGTRLTVL.

The chain couples TRBV14 to TRBJ2-1; tentative D call: TRBD2 (5 bases). The germline CDR1 and CDR2 sequences are SGHDN and FVKESK. The V gene lost 4 bases and the J gene lost 10 bases, with 11 bases spanning the gap. The CDR3 has 12 amino acids. The chain's CDR3 is CASSPGLYEQFF. In nucleotides, the CDR3 is TGTGCCAGCAGCCCCGGACTCTACGAGCAGTTCTTC.

In DNA form, the CDR3 reads TGCAGTGCTTTGGACCCCGGGTCGACCTCCTACGAGCAGTACTTC. Amino acids: CSALDPGSTSYEQYF. The chain joins TRBV20-1 to TRBJ2-7; no firm D call. Germline loops: CDR1 DFQATT, CDR2 SNEGSKA (reference sequence). V dropped 5 bases and J dropped 0 bases, with 17 bases sitting between them. The CDR3 totals 15 residues.

Points on this clonotype: Its ends do not fully match the called genes, so a read error is possible. The V gene is TRBV5-3, the J gene TRBJ2-2; D not resolved. TRBV5-3 is reported as an ORF; its role is uncertain. The CDR3 is 16 amino acids. The CDR3 reads CASSLALGGVTGELFF. The DNA of the CDR3 is TGTGCCAGCAGCTTGGCGCTGGGTGGCGTCACCGGGGAGCTGTTTTTT.

This clonotype was counted only a few times. The CDR3 DNA follows: TGTGCCAGCAGTTTACGCCGGGACAGGGGGCTTGGCGAGCAGTACTTC. It encodes CASSLRRDRGLGEQYF. This chain uses TRBV28 with TRBJ2-7; the match to TRBD1 covers 12 bases. CDR1 and CDR2 from the germline V gene are MDHEN and SYDVKM. The V and J ends lost 2 bases and 6 bases, in that order; junction bases with no gene match: 8. The CDR3 totals 16 residues.

This clonotype was counted between two and nine times. The genes are TRBV5-1 and TRBJ1-1; D may be TRBD1 (6 bases). Trimming took 3 bases from V and 5 from J, leaving 11 bases between them. This CDR3 region has 13 residues. In germline, CDR1 is SGHRS, CDR2 YFSETQ. The CDR3 spells CASSWLGGTEAFF. Written as DNA, the CDR3 is TGCGCCAGCAGCTGGTTAGGGGGGACTGAAGCTTTCTTT.

This clonotype has more than one count but fewer than ten. The chain links TRBV20-1 to TRBJ2-7, with 13 positions matching TRBD2. Germline values: CDR1 DFQATT, CDR2 SNEGSKA (reference sequence). The CDR3 has 18 residues. The ends lost 0 bases at V and 0 bases at J; junction bases unmatched: 8. DNA of the CDR3: TGCAGTGCTAGAGATCTCGGACTAGCGGGGGCCGTCTCCTACGAGCAGTACTTC. Amino acids: CSARDLGLAGAVSYEQYF.

The genes are TRBV12-5 and TRBJ2-1, with a weak D call TRBD2 (5 bases). The length of the CDR3 is 15 residues. Germline CDR1 LGHNT, CDR2 FRNRAP. V was clipped by 5 bases and J by 5 bases, with 16 bases between them. The CDR3 loop is CASGLVYGGHNEQFF. The CDR3 nucleotides are TGTGCTAGTGGTCTCGTGTACGGCGGGCACAATGAGCAGTTCTTC.

In this sample, this clonotype turned up many times. The J gene is TRBJ1-1, the V gene TRBV7-9; D ambiguous. Between the trimmed V and J ends, which lost 9 bases and 5 bases, there was a span of 13 bases. The CDR3 has 12 amino acids. The germline V gene encodes CDR1 SEHNR and CDR2 FQNEAQ (reference sequence). The CDR3 DNA reads as TGTGCCAGTACCAAGGCTGGAACTGAAGCTTTCTTT. Protein: CASTKAGTEAFF.

This clonotype has ten or more counts. J is TRBJ2-2 and V is TRBV4-3, with TRBD1 as a possible D gene (5 bases). This CDR3 is 14 amino acids long. The V end lost 6 bases, the J end lost 2 bases, and 10 bases lay between the germline ends. The germline CDR1 and CDR2 sequences are LGHNA and YSLEER. CDR3 protein: CASSHDSNTGELFF. CDR3 nucleotides: TGCGCCAGCAGTCACGACAGTAACACCGGGGAGCTGTTTTTT.

The chain carries TRBV24-1 and TRBJ2-3; 12 bases align to TRBD2. The CDR3 runs 18 residues. Trimming removed 1 base from V and 6 bases from J; junction bases left unmatched: 10. Germline loops: CDR1 KGHDR, CDR2 SFDVKD. CDR3 sequence reads: CATSDFPKLAGGIDTQYF. CDR3 nucleotide sequence: TGTGCCACCAGTGATTTCCCTAAACTAGCGGGAGGCATCGATACGCAGTATTTT.

This clonotype was counted a few times. The chain carries TRBV20-1 and TRBJ2-5; 12 nucleotides agree with TRBD2. The germline V gene has CDR1 DFQATT and CDR2 SNEGSKA (reference sequence). The trim removed 3 bases at V and 5 bases at J, leaving 10 bases unmatched. The length of the CDR3 is 16 residues. The CDR3 region is CSASPLLAGGGETQYF. The DNA of the CDR3 is TGCAGTGCTAGCCCCTTACTAGCGGGGGGAGGGGAGACCCAGTACTTC.

This sequence joins TRBV7-8 and TRBJ2-3, with TRBD2 identical over 7 bases. The CDR3 runs to 16 residues. Germline loops: CDR1 SGHVS, CDR2 FQNEAQ. V gave up 5 bases and J gave up 4 bases; unmatched junction bases: 12. CDR3 protein: CASSPRTVLAADTQYF. DNA of the CDR3: TGTGCCAGCAGCCCCCGGACCGTGCTAGCGGCAGATACGCAGTATTTT.

This clonotype appeared many times. The V call is TRBV4-3, the J call TRBJ2-7; D gene ambiguous. Germline CDR1 is LGHNA and CDR2 is YSLEER. There are 14 residues in the CDR3. V was trimmed by 0 bases and J by 4 bases, leaving 10 bases between them. CDR3 region: CASSQDRQQYEQYF. For the CDR3, the DNA is TGCGCCAGCAGCCAAGATCGGCAGCAGTACGAGCAGTACTTC.

On this clonotype itself: A much larger clone lies one base from this, so it may be a read error. This likely comes from a read error, as the CDR3 has no conserved phenylalanine or tryptophan at its end. The chain uses TRBV7-2 and TRBJ1-1; TRBD1 matches 7 bases. With 3 bases clipped from V and 0 bases from J, the junction kept 4 bases outside the gene matches. The CDR3 spans 15 residues. Germline CDR1 and CDR2: SGHTA and FQGNSA. DNA for the CDR3: TGTGCCAGCAGCTTCACGACAGGGATGAACACTGAAGCTTTCTTA. It specifies CASSFTTGMNTEAFL.

This clonotype was observed many times. The V call is TRBV5-8, the J call TRBJ2-4; D is unclear. Germline assignment: CDR1 SGHTS and CDR2 YDEGEE. This CDR3 is 15 amino acids long. V was pared by 0 bases and J by 1 base, with 8 bases between. The CDR3 DNA is TGTGCCAGCAGCTTGGCCAGGCAGGCCAAAAACATTCAGTACTTC. The encoded protein is CASSLARQAKNIQYF.

This clonotype was observed a handful of times. This chain links TRBV14 with TRBJ2-4; D remains ambiguous. Germline V CDR1 and CDR2: SGHDN, FVKESK. The V end was cut by 1 base, the J end by 2 bases, with 12 bases between. This CDR3 contains 16 residues. CDR3 DNA sequence: TGTGCCAGCAGCCAAGGGTACAACATTACCAAAAACATTCAGTACTTC. Translation gives CASSQGYNITKNIQYF.

The chain recombines TRBV4-3 with TRBJ1-2, with D possibly being TRBD1 (5 bases). CDR1 and CDR2 from the germline V gene are LGHNA and YSLEER. The CDR3 sequence is 16 residues long. Between the trimmed V and J ends, which lost 0 bases and 6 bases, there was a span of 17 bases. The chain's CDR3 is CASSQDDSLVGHGYTF. CDR3 nucleotide sequence: TGCGCCAGCAGCCAAGATGACTCCCTGGTGGGGCATGGCTACACCTTC.

J is TRBJ2-5 and V is TRBV6-2 or TRBV6-3; no reliable D call. The length of the CDR3 is 15 residues. V lost 0 bases and J lost 4, with 12 bases in between. From germline, CDR1 is MNHEY and CDR2 SVGEGT. DNA for the CDR3: TGTGCCAGCAGTTACTCCGGACCCGCGGCAGAGACCCAGTACTTC. Translating it yields CASSYSGPAAETQYF.

This clonotype was counted only a few times. The rearrangement uses TRBV7-9 and TRBJ2-7; 10 bases are a match to TRBD1. The junction had 8 bases not matched to a gene; V was cut back by 6 bases and J by 0 bases. Germline V CDR1 and CDR2: SEHNR, FQNEAQ (reference sequence). CDR3 length: 16 amino acids. This chain's CDR3 is CASRPDRDRGSYEQYF. Written as DNA, the CDR3 is TGTGCCAGCAGACCCGACCGGGACAGGGGCTCCTACGAGCAGTACTTC.